This entry lists 2 T cell receptor beta chains sequenced from one sample in a study of cytomegalovirus exposure and HLA in healthy donors. TCRdb's table, derived via immunoSEQ multiplex PCR, lists solely in-frame clones and lacks some. The table records approximately 150,000 clones, roughly 87% of them present only once. The sample comprised PBMCs. These TCRs come from a man aged 18 to 35 in good health and CMV-seropositive.

The chain uses TRBV6-5 and TRBJ1-2; maybe TRBD1 (5 bases). Germline CDR1 reads MNHEY; CDR2 reads SVGAGI. With 6 bases removed from V and 8 bases from J, the gap between germline ends came to 22 bases. The length of the CDR3 is 15 residues. The CDR3 loop reads CASREPSTGDGGYTF. CDR3 nucleotide sequence: TGTGCCAGCAGGGAACCCTCTACAGGAGACGGGGGCTACACCTTC.

This rearrangement joins TRBV27 to TRBJ1-1, with 7 bases matching TRBD1. This CDR3 has 15 residues. Losses at the gene ends were 6 bases for V and 4 bases for J; bases not matched to a gene: 11. Germline V gives CDR1 MNHEY, CDR2 SMNVEV (reference sequence). As DNA, the CDR3 is TGTGCCAGCAGCTTCGGAGGGGGCGGACTCACTGAAGCTTTCTTT. This sequence encodes CASSFGGGGLTEAFF.